This TCR beta chain was sequenced for a study of glioma-infiltrating T cells. Findings of the study overall: Only very few CDR3 sequences appeared in both tissue and blood. Tissue-blood divergence was below expectation in non-neoplastic patients, above in gliomas.

Using RNA template, CDR3s of TCR alpha and beta were amplified with iRepertoire arm-PCR. One-step reverse transcription and amplification started from around 100-400 ng of tissue mRNA or PBMC total RNA. TCRdb itself ran the multiplex PCR reads through MiXCR, one entry per CDR3 protein. The sample has 90,000 to 110,000 distinct CDR3 sequences; under 30% are singletons. Remarks on this clonotype: The target antigen is unknown. A junction boundary mismatches the germline segment, possibly from a read error.

The CDR3 is 15 amino acids. CDR1 and CDR2 (germline): MNHNY, SVGAGI (reference sequence). Source material: glioma tissue, nonneoplastic brain tissue, or PBMCs (not recorded which). This chain links TRBV6-6 with TRBJ2-1; D not resolved. The receptor's source is a human donor with low-grade glioma or glioblastoma, undergoing nonglioma brain surgery, or in good health (not recorded which). CDR3 nucleotide sequence: TGTGCCAGCAGCCCGGCAGGCAGCAACCACAATGAGGAGTTCTTC. Amino acid sequence: CASSPAGSNHNEEFF.